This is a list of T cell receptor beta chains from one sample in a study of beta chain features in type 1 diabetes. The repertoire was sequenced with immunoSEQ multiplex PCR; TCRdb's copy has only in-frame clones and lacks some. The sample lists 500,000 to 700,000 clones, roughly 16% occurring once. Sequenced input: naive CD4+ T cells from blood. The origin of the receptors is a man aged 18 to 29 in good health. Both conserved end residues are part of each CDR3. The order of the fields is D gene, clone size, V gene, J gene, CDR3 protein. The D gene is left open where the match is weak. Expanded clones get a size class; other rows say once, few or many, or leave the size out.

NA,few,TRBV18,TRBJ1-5,CASSPPKGGEAGQPQHF
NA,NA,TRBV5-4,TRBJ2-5,CASSNVGAGLSAETQYF
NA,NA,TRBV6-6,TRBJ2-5,CASSYSSNPETQYF
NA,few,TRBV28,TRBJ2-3,CASRLGPPRGDTQYF
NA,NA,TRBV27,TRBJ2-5,CASSSPGAGETQYF
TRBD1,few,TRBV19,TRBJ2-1,CASRIEGQGNNEQFF
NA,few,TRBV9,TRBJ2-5,CASSVATGGSQETQYF
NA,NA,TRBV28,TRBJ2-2,CASTLLGPGELFF
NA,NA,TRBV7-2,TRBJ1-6,CASSLGYNSPLHF
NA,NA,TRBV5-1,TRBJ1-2,CASSLDPRGLNYGYTF
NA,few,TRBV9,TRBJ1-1,CASSVEGGWSTEAFF
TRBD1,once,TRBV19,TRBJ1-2,CASSIDLGRQGTIYGYTF
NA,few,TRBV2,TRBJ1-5,CASSESQGMDF
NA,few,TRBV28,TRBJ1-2,CASRDRLYGYTF
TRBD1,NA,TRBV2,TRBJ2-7,CAGTGAYEQYF
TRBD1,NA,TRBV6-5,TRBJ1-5,CASRTGGNNQPQHF